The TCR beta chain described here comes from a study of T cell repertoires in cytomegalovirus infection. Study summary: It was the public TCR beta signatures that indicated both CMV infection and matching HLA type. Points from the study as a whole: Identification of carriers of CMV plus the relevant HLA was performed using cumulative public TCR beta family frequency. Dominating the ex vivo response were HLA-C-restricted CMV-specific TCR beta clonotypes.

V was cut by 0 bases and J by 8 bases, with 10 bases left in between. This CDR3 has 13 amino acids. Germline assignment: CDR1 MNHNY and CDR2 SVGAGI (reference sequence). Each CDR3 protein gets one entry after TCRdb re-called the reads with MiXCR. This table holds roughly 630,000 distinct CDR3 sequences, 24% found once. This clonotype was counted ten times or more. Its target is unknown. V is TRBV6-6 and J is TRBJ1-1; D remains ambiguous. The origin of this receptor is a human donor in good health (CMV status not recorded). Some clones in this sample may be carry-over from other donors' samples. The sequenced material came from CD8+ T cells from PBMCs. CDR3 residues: CASSYSDQTEAFF. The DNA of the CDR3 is TGTGCCAGCAGTTACTCAGACCAGACCGAAGCTTTCTTT.